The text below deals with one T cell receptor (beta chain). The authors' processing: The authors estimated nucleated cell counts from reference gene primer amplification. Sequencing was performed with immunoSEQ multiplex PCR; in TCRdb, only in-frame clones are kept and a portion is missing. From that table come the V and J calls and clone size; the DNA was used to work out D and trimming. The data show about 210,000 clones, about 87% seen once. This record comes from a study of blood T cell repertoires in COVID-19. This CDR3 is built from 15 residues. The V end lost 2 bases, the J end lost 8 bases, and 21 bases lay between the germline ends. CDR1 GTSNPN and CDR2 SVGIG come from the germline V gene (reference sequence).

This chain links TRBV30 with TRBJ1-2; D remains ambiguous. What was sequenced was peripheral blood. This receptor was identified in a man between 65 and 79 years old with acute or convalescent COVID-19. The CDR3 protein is CAWSPRSRGPEGYTF. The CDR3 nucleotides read TGTGCCTGGAGTCCCCGGTCTAGAGGGCCGGAGGGCTACACCTTC.